The following is a TCR beta chain sequence with its context. Which antigen it targets is not known. No qualities accompany the bases; no much larger clone lies one base away. Compared with germline, V lacks 5 bases and J lacks 4 bases; bases without a gene match: 4. Inclusive of the bounding cysteine and phenylalanine, the CDR3 is 13 residues long. Here the CDR3 DNA is all that survives: 39 bases in frame from base 1. The germline V gene supplies CDR1 SGHTA and CDR2 FQGNSA. The cohort was made up of roughly 670 healthy bone marrow donors. All cohort members were sampled while nominally healthy, although unrecorded immune exposures were likely present. The donor tested CMV seronegative, placing the donor among the roughly 400 seronegative members of the cohort. A peripheral blood sample was collected from each donor, and TCR beta sequencing was performed on peripheral blood mononuclear cells. Genomic DNA was extracted from the blood cell samples with the Qiagen DNeasy Blood Extraction Kit.

Library creation used the immunoSEQ multiplex PCR assay. A mixture of 60 forward primers for TCR Vbeta segments and 13 reverse primers for TCR Jbeta segments was used in the multiplex PCR. The CDR3 region of rearranged TCR beta genes was amplified from genomic DNA by a multiplex PCR assay. The Illumina HiSeq System was used to sequence the amplified TCR beta libraries as 87-base-pair reads. Per the original workflow: A later analysis tallied roughly 80 million unique TCR beta chains across the 640 or so repertoires, and about 10 million of those chains were shared by two or more donors. To remove PCR and sequencing errors, raw reads were error-corrected and collapsed into unique sequences using a nearest-neighbor algorithm that merged closely related sequences. Alignment of CDR3 sequences to IMGT reference sequences was used to assign V, D and J gene segments. For a sequence to be retained, at least a six-nucleotide match to both a V gene segment and a J gene segment was required. A rearrangement was called productive if the CDR3 had no stop codons and remained in frame with V and J, and every other rearrangement was called non-productive. CDR3 was defined according to IMGT convention as the region running from the second conserved V-encoded cysteine to the conserved J-encoded phenylalanine. The earlier analysis of around 640 of the donors excluded sequences that lacked an unambiguous match to a single V gene segment. In an earlier analysis of 587 of the donors, V segments were called functional above 56.7% productive rearrangements and were called segregating when the between-donor standard deviation exceeded 5%. A statistical classification framework was built to diagnose cytomegalovirus status from the catalog of TCR beta chain sequences. A later analysis assigned V and J genes by comparing TCR nucleotide sequences with IMGT/GENE-DB human TR gene sequences. In a later analysis, CDR3 sequences and most-parsimonious VDJ recombination scenarios were assigned using the TCRdist pipeline. A later analysis defined each TCR beta chain by its CDR3 amino acid sequence plus V-gene family, and excluded reads lacking a unique V-gene family. A later analysis removed roughly 590 highly shared, low-generation-probability nucleotide sequences to deal with suspected cross-contamination and a sequencing artifact. For each public chain, a later analysis derived a clonal expansion index from normalized ranks of inferred template counts within each repertoire. A later analysis computed generation probabilities with a VDJ recombination model fitted to out-of-frame rearrangements, and checked the results against IGoR. A later analysis scored TCR-TCR, TCR-HLA and TCR-CMV co-occurrence with hypergeometric tests, applying a repertoire-size bias correction to TCR pairs. A later analysis estimated false discovery rates by permuting HLA or CMV assignments 20 times. In a later analysis, co-occurring TCRs were grouped using DBSCAN, with TCRdist sequence similarity added in when clustering inside HLA-allele-positive subsets. Repertoires with fewer than 30,000 or more than 120,000 public chains were left out of co-occurrence clustering, as were four to six repertoires with anomalous nucleotide sharing. As stored in TCRdb, this immuneACCESS dataset retains in-frame rearrangements with V and J assigned. A fraction of the clones does not appear; measured against another copy, unresolved V genes explain less than half of the discrepancy, and the remainder lacks a known reason. V and J calls plus clone size are reproduced from that table; the DNA served to infer D and trimming. The sample table lists some 85,000 clones, about 80% of them with a count of one. More than 1.3% of the sample lies in the top ten.

The data stem from a study of cytomegalovirus exposure and HLA in healthy donors (dated by TCRdb to the late 2010s). Some background on the complete study: According to an earlier analysis of 450 to 650 of the donors, 150 million to 200 million T cells yielded 90 million to 130 million unique TCR beta sequences and about 300 Gb of sequence data. Class I and class II HLA loci were covered by the typing at four-digit resolution. Among the roughly 430 genotyped donors, approximately 76% belonged to the genetic ancestry cluster associated with self-reported Caucasian donors. The study aimed to test whether cataloging public T cell receptors could reveal signatures of past pathogen exposure. In a later analysis, previously published TCR beta repertoires from 500 to 750 donors were re-analyzed and high-resolution HLA genotyping was added so that TCR occurrence patterns could be studied. Approximately 310 gigabases of sequencing data and approximately 91 million unique TCR sequences made up an early release that covered about 640 HLA-typed donors. The study combined high-throughput TCR immunosequencing, statistical association of individual TCRs with disease status, and machine learning to predict cytomegalovirus infection status. To decide whether each TCR beta V gene segment behaved as functional or pseudogenic, an earlier analysis of some 580 of the donors relied on high-throughput TCR beta sequencing. Besides the first cohort of roughly 660 subjects, a separate validation cohort made up of 120 or so different subjects was used. Every repertoire in the discovery cohort had been generated on one and the same sequencing platform. Across approximately 420 genotyped donors of the cohort, an average of approximately 240,000 unique TCR beta nucleotide sequences per donor were sequenced, and around 20% of those sequences were non-productive. The study used immunosequencing to profile the T cell repertoires of more than 650 subjects and linked those repertoires to cytomegalovirus serostatus. Because of strong linkage in the cohort, roughly five DR-DQ haplotypes were treated as single units for association and clustering. In a later genetic analysis, genome-wide SNP genotypes for about 55% of the 666 donors were used, and that subset was treated as a discovery cohort. Rather than using new phenotypic data, the later analysis identified candidate immune exposures from TCR beta sequences and from how often those sequences occurred across donors. Typing coverage varied by locus: about 629-630 donors for A, B, C, DRB1 and DQB1; around 560 for DQA1; more than 600 for DPA1; fewer than 480 for DPB1. Donor age, sex, ethnicity and CMV serostatus were compiled alongside the repertoire data.

General findings and caveats noted by the study authors: The only immune exposure information available for the cohort was CMV serostatus. A later analysis reported that several top co-occurrence clusters appeared linked to parvovirus B19, influenza, CMV and Epstein-Barr virus. V-gene and J-gene trimming of TCR beta chains was associated with a missense DCLRE1C variant in a later genetic analysis, and the association was replicated in an independent cohort. Specific HLA alleles were associated with 15,000 to 20,000 TCR beta sequences at a false discovery rate of 0.05 in a later analysis. A cluster of highly shared sequence variants was judged likely to represent a technical artifact of the sequencing pipeline. A further reported finding was that TCR beta sequences accurately predicted the HLA-A and HLA-B alleles for most subjects in the first cohort. When HLA alleles, especially DR and DQ, strongly co-occurred, TCR associations were difficult to assign to individual alleles. The earlier analysis of some 560 of the donors excluded roughly 16 rarely observed V segments, including chromosome 9 orphons, because counts were too low. The 87-base-pair reads could not distinguish some IMGT-functional V segments, including TRBV6-2 and TRBV6-3, so those segments were excluded. A later genetic analysis reported fewer N-insertions in productive TCRs among donors in an Asian-associated ancestry cluster than the approximately 670-donor mean. A few of the identified cytomegalovirus-associated TCR beta chains were confirmed in vitro to be specific for cytomegalovirus antigens. While some public TCRs were present in many individuals, most TCR sequences turned up only very rarely across donors. This cohort had only TCR beta chains sequenced, and the lack of alpha or paired-chain data limited which features could be detected. The classifier was reported to diagnose cytomegalovirus status with high specificity and sensitivity in both the original and validation cohorts. In a later analysis, most CMV-associated TCR beta chains were found to appear HLA-restricted, with HLA associations seemingly driven largely by CMV exposure. Broadly in line with IMGT annotations, most TCR beta V segments showed up in productive rearrangements about 90% or about 30% of the time in an earlier analysis of around 600 of the donors. A later analysis found that HLA-associated TCR beta chains were more clonally expanded and had lower generation probabilities than equally common non-associated chains. The authors suggested that the approach could potentially be extended to other disease states and immunological phenotypes. Presence/absence analyses assumed roughly uniform sequencing depth across donors, an assumption that may not hold. Because HLA typing was missing for some donors at each locus, association tests included only the typed subset. The study listed approximately 150 TCR beta chains as associated with cytomegalovirus. In a later analysis, the rate of TCR association differed among HLA loci, with DRB1 alleles having the most associated TCRs and HLA-C alleles having the fewest. Correlated functional status among segregating V segments might be attributable to linkage disequilibrium, but an unknown experimental factor could not be ruled out.

Recombination joined TRBV7-2 with TRBJ2-7, with 8 bases aligning to TRBD2. This clonotype was obtained from a male donor in good health and CMV-seronegative. Sequenced sample: PBMCs. In nucleotide form, the sequence is TGTGCCAGCAGCCCCGGGGGGGCTTACGAGCAGTACTTC. It translates to CASSPGGAYEQYF.